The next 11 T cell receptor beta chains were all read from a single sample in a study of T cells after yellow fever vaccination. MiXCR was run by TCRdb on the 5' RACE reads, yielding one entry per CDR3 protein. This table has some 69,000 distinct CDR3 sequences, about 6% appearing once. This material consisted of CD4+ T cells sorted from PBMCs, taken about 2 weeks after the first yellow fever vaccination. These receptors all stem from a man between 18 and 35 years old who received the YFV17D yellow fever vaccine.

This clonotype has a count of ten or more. This CDR3 is CASSPRGGAGKLFF. The DNA of the CDR3 is TGTGCCAGCAGCCCTCGGGGGGGGGCCGGAAAACTGTTTTTT. The chain employs TRBV7-2 and TRBJ1-4, with D possibly matching TRBD1 (6 bases). Germline CDR1 and CDR2: SGHTA and FQGNSA. The CDR3 is 14 amino acids. Trimming stripped 5 bases from V and 10 bases from J, with 17 bases between.

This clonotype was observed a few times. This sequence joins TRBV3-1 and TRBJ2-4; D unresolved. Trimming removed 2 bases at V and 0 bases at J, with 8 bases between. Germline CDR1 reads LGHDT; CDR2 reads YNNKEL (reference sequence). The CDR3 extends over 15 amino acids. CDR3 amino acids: CASSQNYIAKNIQYF. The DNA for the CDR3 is TGTGCCAGCAGCCAAAATTACATAGCCAAAAACATTCAGTACTTC.

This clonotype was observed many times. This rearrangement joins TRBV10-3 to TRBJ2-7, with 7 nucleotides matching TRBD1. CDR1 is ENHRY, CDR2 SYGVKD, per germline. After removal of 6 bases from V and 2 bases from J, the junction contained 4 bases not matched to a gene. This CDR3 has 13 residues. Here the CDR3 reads CAISGQATYEQYF. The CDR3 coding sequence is TGTGCCATCAGCGGACAGGCTACCTACGAGCAGTACTTC.

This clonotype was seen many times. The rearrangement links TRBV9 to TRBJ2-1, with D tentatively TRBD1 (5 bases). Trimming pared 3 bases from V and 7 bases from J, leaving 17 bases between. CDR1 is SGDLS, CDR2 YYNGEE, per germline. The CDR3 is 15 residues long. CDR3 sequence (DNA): TGTGCCAGCAGCGCCCGCAGGCAGGGCTGGAATGAGCAGTTCTTC. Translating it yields CASSARRQGWNEQFF.

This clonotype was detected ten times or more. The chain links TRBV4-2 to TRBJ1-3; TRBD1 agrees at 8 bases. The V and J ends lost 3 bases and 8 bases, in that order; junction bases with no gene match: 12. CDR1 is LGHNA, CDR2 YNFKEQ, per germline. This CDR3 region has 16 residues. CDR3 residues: CASSHSPQGARDTIYF. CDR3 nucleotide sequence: TGTGCCAGCAGCCATTCCCCCCAGGGGGCCAGGGACACCATATATTTT.

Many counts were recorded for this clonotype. The CDR3 loop reads CASSSNTGELFF. For the CDR3, the DNA is TGTGCCAGCAGTTCGAACACCGGGGAGCTGTTTTTT. The genes are TRBV28 and TRBJ2-2, with D unclear. The ends were cut back, 4 bases at V and 0 bases at J, with 0 bases in the middle. This CDR3 has 12 amino acids. The germline V gene has CDR1 MDHEN and CDR2 SYDVKM.

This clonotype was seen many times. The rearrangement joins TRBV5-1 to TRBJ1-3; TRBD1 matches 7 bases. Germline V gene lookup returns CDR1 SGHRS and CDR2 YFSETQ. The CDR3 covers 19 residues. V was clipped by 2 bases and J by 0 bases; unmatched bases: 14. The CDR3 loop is CASSFFANLQGSSGNTIYF. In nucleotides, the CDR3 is TGCGCCAGCAGCTTCTTCGCAAACCTACAGGGGAGCTCTGGAAACACCATATATTTT.

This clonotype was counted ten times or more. CDR3 sequence reads: CASSFSVKPWEMNTGELFF. CDR3 nucleotide sequence: TGTGCCAGCAGTTTTTCGGTTAAGCCATGGGAAATGAACACCGGGGAGCTGTTTTTT. The V gene is TRBV27, the J gene TRBJ2-2; no firm D call. With 3 bases removed from V and 1 base from J, the gap between germline ends came to 21 bases. The CDR3 sequence is 19 residues long. Germline loops: CDR1 MNHEY, CDR2 SMNVEV (reference sequence).

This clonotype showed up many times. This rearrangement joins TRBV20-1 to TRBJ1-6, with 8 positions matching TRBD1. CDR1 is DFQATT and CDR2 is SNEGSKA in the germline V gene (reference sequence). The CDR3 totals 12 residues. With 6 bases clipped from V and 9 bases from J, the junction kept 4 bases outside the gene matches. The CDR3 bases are TGCAGTGCCCGGACAGGGTTTTCACCCCTCCACTTT. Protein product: CSARTGFSPLHF.

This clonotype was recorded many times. CDR3 in amino acids: CASSPLMGGNQPQHF. The CDR3 DNA is TGCGCCAGCAGCCCTCTTATGGGTGGCAATCAGCCCCAGCATTTT. The V call is TRBV4-3, the J call TRBJ1-5; the D is unclear. The CDR3 extends over 15 amino acids. Germline V CDR1 and CDR2: LGHNA, YSLEER. V lost 4 bases to trimming and J lost 2 bases, with 12 bases between them.

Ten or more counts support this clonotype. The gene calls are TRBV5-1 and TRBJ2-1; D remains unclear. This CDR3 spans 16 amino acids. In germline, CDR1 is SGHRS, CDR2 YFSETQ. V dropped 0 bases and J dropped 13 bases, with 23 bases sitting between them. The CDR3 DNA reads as TGCGCCAGCAGCTTGGACCCCTTGTCGGCTGCGCCGGTCCAGTTCTTC. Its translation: CASSLDPLSAAPVQFF.